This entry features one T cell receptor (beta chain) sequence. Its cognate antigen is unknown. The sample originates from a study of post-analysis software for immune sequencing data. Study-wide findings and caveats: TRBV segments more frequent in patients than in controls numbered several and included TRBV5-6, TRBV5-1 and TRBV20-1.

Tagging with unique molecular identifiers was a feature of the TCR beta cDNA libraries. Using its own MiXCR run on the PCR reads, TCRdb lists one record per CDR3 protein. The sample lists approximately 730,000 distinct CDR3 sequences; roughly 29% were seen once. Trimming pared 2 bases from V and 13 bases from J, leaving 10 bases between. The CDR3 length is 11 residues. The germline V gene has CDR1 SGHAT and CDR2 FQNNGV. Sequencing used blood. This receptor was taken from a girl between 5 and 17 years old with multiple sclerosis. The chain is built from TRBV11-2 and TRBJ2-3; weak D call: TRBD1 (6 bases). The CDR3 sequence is CASSLRQAKYF. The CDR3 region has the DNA TGTGCCAGCAGCTTACGACAGGCGAAGTATTTT.